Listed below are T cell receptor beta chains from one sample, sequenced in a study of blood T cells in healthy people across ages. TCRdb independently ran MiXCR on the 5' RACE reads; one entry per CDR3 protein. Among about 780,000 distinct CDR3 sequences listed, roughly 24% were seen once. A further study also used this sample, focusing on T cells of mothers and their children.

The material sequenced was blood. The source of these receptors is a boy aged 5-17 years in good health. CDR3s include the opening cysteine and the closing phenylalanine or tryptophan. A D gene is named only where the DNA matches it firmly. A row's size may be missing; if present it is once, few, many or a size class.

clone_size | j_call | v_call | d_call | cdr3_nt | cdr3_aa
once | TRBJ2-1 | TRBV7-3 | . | TGTGCCAGCAGCTTAGGGGCGGGGAAGTACAATGAGCAGTTCTTC | CASSLGAGKYNEQFF
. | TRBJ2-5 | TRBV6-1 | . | TGTGCCAGCAGTGGGGGCCCCGGTCGTCTGCAGACCCAGTACTTC | CASSGGPGRLQTQYF
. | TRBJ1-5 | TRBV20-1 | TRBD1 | TGCAGTGCTCCCTCCACAGGGGGCTTGGAGCCCCAGCATTTT | CSAPSTGGLEPQHF
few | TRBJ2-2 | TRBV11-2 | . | TGTGCCAGCAGCTTTGAGGGGGGGAACACCGGGGAGCTGTTTTTT | CASSFEGGNTGELFF
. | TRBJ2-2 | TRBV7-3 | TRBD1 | TGTGCCAGCAGCTTAATAGGAGGCACAGGGGCGAACACCGGGGAGCTGTTTTTT | CASSLIGGTGANTGELFF
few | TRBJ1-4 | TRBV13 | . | TGTGCCAGCAGCACCCGGACTTCGGGGGAGGAAAAACTGTTTTTT | CASSTRTSGEEKLFF
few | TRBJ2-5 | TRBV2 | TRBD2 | TGTGCCAGCCCCAGGACTAGCGGACCGGGGACCCAGTACTTC | CASPRTSGPGTQYF
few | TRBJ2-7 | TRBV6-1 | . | TGTGCCAGCAGTGAAGAAGACAGTAGCTCCTACGAGCAGTACTTC | CASSEEDSSSYEQYF
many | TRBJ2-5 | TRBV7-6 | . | TGTGCCAGCAGCACTCGGGGGACCCAGTACTTC | CASSTRGTQYF
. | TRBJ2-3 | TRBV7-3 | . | TGTGCCAGCAGCTTTGGTCCGGCCGCGAGCACCGCAGATACGCAGTATTTT | CASSFGPAASTADTQYF
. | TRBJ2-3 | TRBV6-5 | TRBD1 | TGTGCCAGCAGTTACTCCAAAGGAGGCGCAGGGGGCCCAGATACGCAGTATTTT | CASSYSKGGAGGPDTQYF
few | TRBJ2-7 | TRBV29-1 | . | TGCAGCGTTGACAGGGATTACGAGCAGTACTTC | CSVDRDYEQYF
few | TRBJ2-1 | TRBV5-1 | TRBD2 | TGCGCCAGCAGCTTGGGGCCGGGGGGTTCACGAAATGAGCAGTTCTTC | CASSLGPGGSRNEQFF
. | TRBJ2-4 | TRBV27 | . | TGTGCCAGCAGTTTATCAGGCAGCCTTCGGGCCAAAAACATTCAGTACTTC | CASSLSGSLRAKNIQYF
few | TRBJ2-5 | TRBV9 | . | TGTGCCAGCAGCCCCGGGGGAATGGGAGAGACCCAGTACTTC | CASSPGGMGETQYF
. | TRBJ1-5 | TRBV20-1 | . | TGCAGTGCTAGAGCCGGTGGGGGTAGCAATCAGCCCCAGCATTTT | CSARAGGGSNQPQHF
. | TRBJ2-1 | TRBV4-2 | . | TGTGCCAGCAGCCAAGTCGCGCCCTCCCACTACAATGAGCAGTTCTTC | CASSQVAPSHYNEQFF
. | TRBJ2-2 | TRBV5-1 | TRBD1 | TGCGCCGGAGCAATTGGTGGACAGGGGAGCGGGGAGCTGTTTTTT | CAGAIGGQGSGELFF
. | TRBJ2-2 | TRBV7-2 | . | TGTGCCAGCAGCCATAATTATAACACCGGGGAGCTGTTTTTT | CASSHNYNTGELFF
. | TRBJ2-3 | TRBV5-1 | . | TGCGCCAGCAGCTTAGAGTTTGCAGCGATAGATACGCAGTATTTT | CASSLEFAAIDTQYF
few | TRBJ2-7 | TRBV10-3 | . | TGTGCCATCAGTGAGTCAGGACGGGAGTCAGACGAGCAGTACTTC | CAISESGRESDEQYF
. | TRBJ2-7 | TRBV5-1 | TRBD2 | TGCGCCAGCAGGAGCGGGGTGATAGCCTACGAGCAGTACTTC | CASRSGVIAYEQYF
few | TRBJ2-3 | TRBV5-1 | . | TGCGCCAGCACTCGCGCGAGCACAGATACGCAGTATTTT | CASTRASTDTQYF
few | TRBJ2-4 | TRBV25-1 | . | TGTGCCAGCAGTGATAAACTAGCCAAAAACATTCAGTACTTC | CASSDKLAKNIQYF
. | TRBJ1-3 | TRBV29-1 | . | TGCAGCGTCAGGGAGGGCTCCTCTGGAAACACCATATATTTT | CSVREGSSGNTIYF
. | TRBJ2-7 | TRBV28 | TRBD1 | TGTGCCAGCAGTCCACGTGGACAGGGGGACTACGAGCAGTACTTC | CASSPRGQGDYEQYF
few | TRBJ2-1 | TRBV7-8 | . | TGTGCCAGCCCCGCGCGCAATGAGCAGTTCTTC | CASPARNEQFF
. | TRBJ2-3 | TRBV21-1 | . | TGTGCCAGCACCGCAGGGACAGGGGGCACAGATACGCAGTATTTT | CASTAGTGGTDTQYF
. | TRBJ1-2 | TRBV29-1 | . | TGCAGCGCCGAATTTCGGGCGGAGGGCTATGGCTACACCTTC | CSAEFRAEGYGYTF
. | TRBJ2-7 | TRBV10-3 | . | TGTGCCGCCCGGGACACCAGCTACGAGCAGTACTTC | CAARDTSYEQYF
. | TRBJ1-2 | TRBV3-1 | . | TGTGCCAGCCAAAAGGACAGCTCCTACACCTTC | CASQKDSSYTF
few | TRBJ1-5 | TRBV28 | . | TGTGCCAGCAGTTTACCCAGGGATGGGGTGCCCCAGCATTTT | CASSLPRDGVPQHF
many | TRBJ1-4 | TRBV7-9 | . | TGTGCCAGCAGCTTAGGGGGCAGCGGGAATGAAAAACTGTTTTTT | CASSLGGSGNEKLFF
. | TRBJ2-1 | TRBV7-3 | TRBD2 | TGTGCCAGCAGCCCCTTAGCGGGGGGGAACTACAATGAGCAGTTCTTC | CASSPLAGGNYNEQFF
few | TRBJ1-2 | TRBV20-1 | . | TGCAGTGCTAGACACTATGGCTACACCTTC | CSARHYGYTF
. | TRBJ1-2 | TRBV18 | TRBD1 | TGCGCCAGCTCTCGACAGGGGGATAACTATGGCTACACCTTC | CASSRQGDNYGYTF
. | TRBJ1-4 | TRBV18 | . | TGTGCCAGCTCACCAGAAACGGCGACGAGTGAAAAACTGTTTTTT | CASSPETATSEKLFF
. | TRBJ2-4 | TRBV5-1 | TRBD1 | TGCGCCAGCAGCTTGGAGGGGGCGATTCAAAACATTCAGTACTTC | CASSLEGAIQNIQYF
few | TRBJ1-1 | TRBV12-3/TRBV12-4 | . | TGTGCCAGCAGTTTACGAACGATCACTGAAGCTTTCTTT | CASSLRTITEAFF
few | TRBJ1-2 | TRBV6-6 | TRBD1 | TGTGCCAGCAGTTACGCTGGGACAGGGGACTATGGCTACACCTTC | CASSYAGTGDYGYTF
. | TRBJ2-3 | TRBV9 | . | TGTGCCTGTAGCGTCGAGACTAGCACAGATACGCAGTATTTT | CACSVETSTDTQYF
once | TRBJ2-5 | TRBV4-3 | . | TGCGCCAGCAGCCAAGTCCTTATCGAAGAGACCCAGTACTTC | CASSQVLIEETQYF
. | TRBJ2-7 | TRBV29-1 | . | TGCAGCGCACTAGTTCCGTCCTACGAGCAGTACTTC | CSALVPSYEQYF
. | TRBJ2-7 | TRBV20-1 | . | TGCAGTGCTACCCCCGAGGGACCTCCCCCCTACGAGCAGTGCTTC | CSATPEGPPPYEQCF
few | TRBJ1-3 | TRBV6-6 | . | TGTGCCAGCAGTTACCCCAGGGACTCTGGAAACACCATATATTTT | CASSYPRDSGNTIYF
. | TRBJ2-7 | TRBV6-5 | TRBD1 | TGTGCCAGCAGGCGAACAGGGGGCCCCCACGAGCGGTACTTC | CASRRTGGPHERYF
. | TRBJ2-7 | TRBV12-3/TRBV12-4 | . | TGTGCCAGCAGTTTGGGGGACGCCTACGAGCAGTACTTC | CASSLGDAYEQYF
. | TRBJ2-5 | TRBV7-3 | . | TGTGCCAGCAGCCGGGCAATGGGGGAGACCCAGTACTTC | CASSRAMGETQYF
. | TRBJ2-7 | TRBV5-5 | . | TGTGCCAGCACCTTGGACCTAGGGAAAGTCCTAACCTACGAGCAGTACTTC | CASTLDLGKVLTYEQYF
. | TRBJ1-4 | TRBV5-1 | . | TGCGCCAGCAGCTTGGATGGGCCAACTAATGAAAAACTGTTTTTT | CASSLDGPTNEKLFF
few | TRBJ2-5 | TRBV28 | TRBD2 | TGTGCCAGCACCTGGCGGGGGGCGCAGAAGGAGACCCAGCACTTC | CASTWRGAQKETQHF
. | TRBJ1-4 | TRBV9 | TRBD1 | TGTGCCAGCAGCGTAGAAGGTCAGGGGGACGAAAAACTGTTTTTT | CASSVEGQGDEKLFF
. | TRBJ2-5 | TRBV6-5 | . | TGTGCCAGCAGCCGGATGAGTTTCGTGGAGACCCAGTGCTTC | CASSRMSFVETQCF
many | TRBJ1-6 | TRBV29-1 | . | TGCAGCGTTCCTTGGTATTTCCACCACTTT | CSVPWYFHHF
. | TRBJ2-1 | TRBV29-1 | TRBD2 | TGCAGCACTAGCGCCGGGACCAAGTGGTCCTACAATGAGCAGTTCTTC | CSTSAGTKWSYNEQFF
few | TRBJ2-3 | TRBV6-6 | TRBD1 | TGTGCCAGCAGTGAGGGACAGCCCCTTGTAGATACGCAGTATTTT | CASSEGQPLVDTQYF
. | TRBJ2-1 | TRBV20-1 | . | TGCAGTGCAGCGCTAAGGTTCAGGTCGCGCTCCTACAATGAGCAGTTCTTC | CSAALRFRSRSYNEQFF
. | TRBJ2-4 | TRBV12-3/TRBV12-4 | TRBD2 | TGTGCCAGCAGTCCCGCGTTGGCGGGGGGTCAACACTTC | CASSPALAGGQHF
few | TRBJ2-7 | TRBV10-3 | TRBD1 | TGTGCCACAGACAGGGGGACAGGGATCGACGAGCAGTACTTC | CATDRGTGIDEQYF
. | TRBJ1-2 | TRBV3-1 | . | TGTGCCAGCAGCCAAGGAGGAATCAACTATGGCTACACCTTC | CASSQGGINYGYTF